The 30 T cell receptor beta chains below come from one sample, sequenced in a study of blood T cells in healthy people across ages. A second about 7 to 12 cycle PCR used barcoded and J-beta primers. MiXCR, run by TCRdb on the 5' RACE reads, gives a single entry per CDR3 protein. Of 1.5 million to 2 million distinct CDR3 sequences in the sample, approximately 30% were seen once. The sample comprised blood. All receptors derive from a woman in her 30s in good health.

Only a few counts were recorded for this clonotype. The chain carries TRBV7-2 and TRBJ2-5; 9 bases are shared with TRBD2. Trimming removed 3 bases from V and 3 bases from J; junction bases left unmatched: 5. The CDR3 length is 15 residues. Germline loops: CDR1 SGHTA, CDR2 FQGNSA. CDR3 amino acids: CASSLVAGEEETQYF. The CDR3 DNA follows: TGTGCCAGCAGCTTGGTAGCGGGGGAAGAAGAGACCCAGTACTTC.

The chain combines TRBV28 with TRBJ1-2; 9 nucleotides agree with TRBD1. Germline V lookup: CDR1 MDHEN, CDR2 SYDVKM. This CDR3 contains 16 residues. V was clipped by 11 bases and J by 7 bases; unmatched bases: 20. In DNA form, the CDR3 reads TGTGCCGGCGTCCGAGACAGGGGGAGCTCGTTATCTGGCTACACCTTC. Translating gives CAGVRDRGSSLSGYTF.

The chain uses TRBV7-9 and TRBJ1-1, with unresolved D. V was cut by 7 bases and J by 7 bases, with 10 bases left in between. This CDR3 contains 11 residues. Germline V lookup: CDR1 SEHNR, CDR2 FQNEAQ (reference sequence). The CDR3 DNA follows: TGTGCCAGCAACAATGGGTATGAAGCTTTCTTT. This encodes CASNNGYEAFF.

V is TRBV15 and J is TRBJ2-1, with no clear D. The CDR3 has 15 residues. Germline CDR1 is LNHNV and CDR2 is YYDKDF (reference sequence). V shed 0 bases and J shed 8 bases, with 14 bases lying between them. CDR3 bases: TGTGCCACCAGCAGAGATAGGACGAAGAGTCATGAGCAGTTCTTC. Residues: CATSRDRTKSHEQFF.

This clonotype appeared a few times. J is TRBJ2-1 and V is TRBV5-5, with D perhaps TRBD1 (6 bases). This CDR3 has 15 amino acids. V lost 1 base to trimming and J lost 4 bases, with 12 bases between them. Looked up from germline, CDR1 is SGHKS and CDR2 is YYEKEE (reference sequence). The CDR3 DNA follows: TGTGCCAGCAGCTTGAAGTGGACAGCTTACAATGAGCAGTTCTTC. It is translated as CASSLKWTAYNEQFF. Variable domain in full (rest from reference TRBV5-5 and TRBJ2-1): DAGVTQSPTHLIKTRGQQVTLRCSPISGHKSVSWYQQVLGQGPQFIFQYYEKEERGRGNFPDRFSARQFPNYSSELNVNALLLGDSALYLCASSLKWTAYNEQFFGPGTRLTVL.

The J gene is TRBJ2-3, the V gene TRBV7-2; D uncertain. The CDR3 has 15 residues. The germline V gene encodes CDR1 SGHTA and CDR2 FQGNSA. Trimming pared 1 base from V and 2 bases from J, leaving 10 bases between. CDR3 in DNA: TGTGCCAGCAGCTTAGTAGGCGGAACCACAGATACGCAGTATTTT. Its protein is CASSLVGGTTDTQYF.

This clonotype was seen repeatedly, ten times or more. The chain has TRBV4-2 and TRBJ2-4; no definite D call. CDR1 and CDR2 (germline): LGHNA, YNFKEQ. V gave up 5 bases and J gave up 13 bases, with 12 bases separating them. This CDR3 has 11 residues. CDR3 sequence reads: CASSGTLQQYF. The DNA of the CDR3 is TGTGCCAGCAGCGGAACCCTACAGCAGTACTTC.

The J gene is TRBJ2-1, the V gene TRBV5-1; 7 bases align to TRBD1. V was pared by 4 bases and J by 6 bases, with 10 bases of the junction left unmatched. The CDR3 sequence is 15 residues long. Germline-derived CDR1 and CDR2 are SGHRS and YFSETQ. The CDR3 region has the DNA TGCGCCAGCAGCCCCTGGGACAGCCCCCTCAATGAGCAGTTCTTC. It yields the protein CASSPWDSPLNEQFF.

The rearrangement links TRBV12-3 or TRBV12-4 to TRBJ2-7; no clear D gene. The CDR3 has 12 amino acids. Trimming shortened V by 6 bases and J by 7 bases, and 13 bases separated the two germline ends. CDR3 coding DNA: TGTGCCAGCAGGCCTAGTAGTGGGGAGCAGTACTTC. Its protein is CASRPSSGEQYF.

There are many counts of this clonotype. The chain is built from TRBV20-1 and TRBJ2-5; 11 positions match TRBD2. There are 16 residues in the CDR3. The germline V gene encodes CDR1 DFQATT and CDR2 SNEGSKA (reference sequence). J lost 10 bases, V lost 3 bases, and 16 bases had no gene match. The CDR3 DNA sequence: TGCAGTGCTAGGCCGGGACTAGCGGATTCCTTTAAGGACCAGTACTTC. This encodes CSARPGLADSFKDQYF.

V is TRBV11-2 and J is TRBJ2-4, with 10 bases aligning to TRBD1. This CDR3 comprises 15 residues. Germline assignment: CDR1 SGHAT and CDR2 FQNNGV. V lost 4 bases and J lost 12; bases outside the gene matches: 12. CDR3 residues: CASSSEGTGAGTQYF. The CDR3 coding sequence is TGTGCCAGCAGCTCAGAAGGGACAGGGGCGGGCACTCAGTACTTC.

This clonotype was seen many times. The chain has TRBV7-2 and TRBJ2-7, with TRBD1 matching 9 bases. Germline V CDR1 and CDR2: SGHTA, FQGNSA. This CDR3 region has 16 residues. V lost 5 bases, J lost 4 bases, and 12 bases stayed unmatched. CDR3 sequence reads: CASSRTGVEEKYEQYF. The CDR3 nucleotides read TGTGCCAGCAGCCGGACAGGGGTAGAGGAGAAATACGAGCAGTACTTC.

The J gene is TRBJ2-7, the V gene TRBV10-1, with D unclear. The CDR3 runs 14 residues. V was shortened by 3 bases and J by 5 bases, with 14 bases between the two germline ends. CDR1 is WNHNN and CDR2 is SYGVQD in the germline V gene (reference sequence). The CDR3 DNA reads as TGCGCCAGCAGTGAAATTGGAATGGGGAACGAGCAGTACTTC. Protein: CASSEIGMGNEQYF.

DNA of the CDR3: TGTGCCAGCAGTTTTACAGGGGTGAAGACCCAGTACTTC. Translated, it gives CASSFTGVKTQYF. V and J are TRBV12-3 or TRBV12-4 and TRBJ2-7; 7 nucleotides agree with TRBD1. The tail of the sequence fits TRBJ2-5 better, so the J call may be wrong. The CDR3 extends over 13 amino acids.

This rearrangement joins TRBV7-2 to TRBJ2-1, with 8 positions matching TRBD2. V was clipped by 6 bases and J by 2 bases; unmatched bases: 6. The germline gives CDR1 SGHTA, CDR2 FQGNSA. The CDR3 loop spans 15 amino acids. CDR3 bases: TGTGCCAGCAGGACTGCGGGAGGCACCTACAATGAGCAGTTCTTC. Translated: CASRTAGGTYNEQFF.

A remark on this clonotype: A much bigger clone sits one base away, suggesting this may be a read error. The rearrangement uses TRBV28 and TRBJ2-7; tentatively, D is TRBD1 (5 bases). Germline values: CDR1 MDHEN, CDR2 SYDVKM. The CDR3 covers 12 residues. CDR3 residues: CATDGATYEQYF. The DNA of the CDR3 is TGTGCTACTGATGGGGCAACCTACGAGCAGTACTTC. Looking up the rest from reference TRBV28 and TRBJ2-7 gives the full variable domain: DVKVTQSSRYLVKRTGEKVFLECVQDMDHENMFWYRQDPGLGLRLIYFSYDVKMKEKGDIPEGYSVSREKKERFSLILESASTNQTSMYLCATDGATYEQYFGPGTRLTVT.

J is TRBJ2-3 and V is TRBV7-2, with 10 bases that match TRBD2. V lost 1 base, J lost 0 bases, and 4 bases stayed unmatched. Germline CDR1 is SGHTA and CDR2 is FQGNSA. CDR3 size: 17 residues. In DNA, the CDR3 is TGTGCCAGCAGCTTAGGGGTAGCGGGGGGCAGCACAGATACGCAGTATTTT. This codes for CASSLGVAGGSTDTQYF.

This clonotype was counted many times. The chain links TRBV20-1 to TRBJ2-4, with no clear D. The better agreement between TRBJ2-7 and the DNA end casts doubt on the J call. Germline CDR1 and CDR2: DFQATT and SNEGSKA (reference sequence). The CDR3 consists of 11 residues. The CDR3 is CSATPRGEQYF. The CDR3, as DNA: TGCAGTGCCACCCCACGAGGCGAGCAGTACTTC.

This clonotype has ten or more counts. This chain uses TRBV5-1 with TRBJ2-1; D is tentatively TRBD1 or TRBD2 (5 bases each). Germline V gene sequence: CDR1 SGHRS, CDR2 YFSETQ. The CDR3 extends over 15 amino acids. V was shortened by 2 bases and J by 0 bases, with 9 bases between the two germline ends. Here the CDR3 DNA reads TGCGCCAGCAGCTTAGGTGGGACCTCCTACAATGAGCAGTTCTTC. Protein: CASSLGGTSYNEQFF.

The CDR3 loop is CASSEGVPGELFF. In DNA form, the CDR3 reads TGTGCCAGCAGCGAGGGGGTCCCCGGGGAGCTGTTTTTT. The chain recombines TRBV9 with TRBJ2-2; weak D call: TRBD1 (6 bases). The germline gives CDR1 SGDLS, CDR2 YYNGEE. Trimming removed 3 bases at V and 6 bases at J, with 9 bases between. The CDR3 consists of 13 residues. Full variable domain (missing parts from reference TRBV9 and TRBJ2-2): DSGVTQTPKHLITATGQRVTLRCSPRSGDLSVYWYQQSLDQGLQFLIQYYNGEERAKGNILERFSAQQFPDLHSELNLSSLELGDSALYFCASSEGVPGELFFGEGSRLTVL.

This clonotype has just a few counts. The chain couples TRBV4-2 to TRBJ2-3, with D perhaps matching TRBD2 (7 bases). Germline CDR1 is LGHNA and CDR2 is YNFKEQ. The germline V and J ends were trimmed by 2 bases and 4 bases, with 16 bases remaining between them. The CDR3 runs to 16 residues. This CDR3 is CASSQLSGGSADTQYF. CDR3 DNA: TGTGCCAGCAGCCAACTCTCGGGGGGCTCCGCAGATACGCAGTATTTT.

Worth noting for this clonotype: At one end the junction does not follow the germline gene, possibly because of a read error. The CDR3 DNA reads as TGTGCCTGCAGGACCCATAGCGGGAGGGCCGTATCTGAGCAGTTCTTC. It yields the protein CACRTHSGRAVSEQFF. V is TRBV28 and J is TRBJ2-1; TRBD2 matches at 11 bases. Germline CDR1 is MDHEN and CDR2 is SYDVKM. The CDR3 loop spans 16 amino acids.

There are many counts of this clonotype. This rearrangement joins TRBV28 to TRBJ1-2; D gene uncertain. V was pared by 5 bases and J by 8 bases, with 9 bases between. The V gene's germline CDR1 is MDHEN and CDR2 SYDVKM. The CDR3 runs 11 residues. The CDR3 coding sequence is TGTGCCAGCAGTGGGGTTGGCGGCTACACCTTC. The encoded protein is CASSGVGGYTF.

Notes on this clonotype: A much larger clone sits a single nucleotide away, making a read error possible. The rearrangement uses TRBV7-2 and TRBJ2-5; D remains unclear. The DNA end is more similar to TRBJ2-7, so the J call may be wrong. This CDR3 has 13 amino acids. Germline V gene data show CDR1 as SGHTA and CDR2 as FQGNSA. CDR3 DNA: TGTGTCAGCAGTTACGAAGGATACTACGAGCAGTACTTC. It codes for CVSSYEGYYEQYF.

Ten or more counts support this clonotype. The chain employs TRBV29-1 and TRBJ1-2; D perhaps matches TRBD1 (5 bases). The V gene's germline CDR1 is SQVTM and CDR2 ANQGSEA. Between the trimmed V and J ends, which lost 2 bases and 6 bases, there was a span of 10 bases. This CDR3 spans 12 amino acids. The DNA for the CDR3 is TGCAGCGTTGAATGGGACCTTGATGGCTACACCTTC. As protein: CSVEWDLDGYTF. The full variable domain, its missing parts supplied by reference TRBV29-1 and TRBJ1-2, is SAVISQKPSRDICQRGTSLTIQCQVDSQVTMMFWYRQQPGQSLTLIATANQGSEATYESGFVIDKFPISRPNLTFSTLTVSNMSPEDSSIYLCSVEWDLDGYTFGSGTRLTVV.

On this clonotype itself: This clone may be a read error of a much larger clone one base away. The CDR3 here is CASRETSGFQETQYF. The CDR3 DNA is TGTGCCAGCAGGGAGACTAGCGGATTCCAAGAGACCCAGTACTTC. The V call is TRBV5-5, the J call TRBJ2-5, with 9 nucleotides matching TRBD2. The CDR3 totals 15 residues. In germline, CDR1 is SGHKS, CDR2 YYEKEE (reference sequence). Unmatched junction bases numbered 6, after V lost 5 bases and J lost 1 base.

This clonotype was detected a few times. The gene calls are TRBV15 and TRBJ2-7; D ambiguous. The CDR3 contains 14 residues. Germline V lookup: CDR1 LNHNV, CDR2 YYDKDF (reference sequence). V was pared by 1 base and J by 1 base, with 8 bases between. The CDR3 loop is CATSRVQTSYEQYF. The DNA of the CDR3 is TGTGCCACCAGCAGAGTTCAGACGTCCTACGAGCAGTACTTC.

Ten or more counts support this clonotype. J is TRBJ2-7 and V is TRBV6-2 or TRBV6-3, with TRBD1 matching over 10 bases. The CDR3 contains 13 residues. V lost 6 bases to trimming and J lost 6 bases; unmatched junction nucleotides: 5. Germline V gene data show CDR1 as MNHEY and CDR2 as SVGEGT. CDR3 nucleotide sequence: TGTGCCAGCAGCGGGACAGGGGATGGCGAGCAGTACTTC. It yields the protein CASSGTGDGEQYF.

The chain recombines TRBV4-3 with TRBJ2-1; unclear D gene. Germline V lookup: CDR1 LGHNA, CDR2 YSLEER. V lost 4 bases and J 9 bases, leaving 13 bases between the germline ends. The CDR3 spans 13 residues. CDR3 sequence reads: CASSRTRVSEQFF. In DNA form, the CDR3 reads TGCGCCAGCAGCCGTACCCGAGTTTCTGAGCAGTTCTTC.

The sample holds many counts of this clonotype. The V gene is TRBV29-1, the J gene TRBJ2-1; D could derive from TRBD1 or TRBD2 (5 bases each). The germline CDR1 and CDR2 sequences are SQVTM and ANQGSEA. This CDR3 is 13 amino acids long. The V end lost 8 bases, the J end lost 4 bases, and 15 bases lay between the germline ends. The CDR3: CSFRGEGYNEQFF. CDR3 bases: TGCAGCTTCCGAGGTGAGGGGTACAATGAGCAGTTCTTC.